These T cell receptor beta chains were read from a single sample in a study of T-cell reconstitution after alpha-beta-depleted transplantation in children. TCRdb re-analysed the PCR reads in MiXCR, keeping a single row per CDR3 protein. The sample has hundreds of thousands of distinct CDR3 sequences; approximately 13% are singletons. This material consisted of PBMCs from the stem cell graft donor, taken from the stem cell graft. All receptors derive from a human donor who donated a stem cell graft to a child with combined immunodeficiency. Both conserved end residues are trimmed from each CDR3.

V: TRBV12-3/TRBV12-4
J: TRBJ2-1
CDR3: ASSSGTVTRQF

V: TRBV20-1
J: TRBJ2-7
CDR3: SARKGGGAYEQY

V: TRBV12-3/TRBV12-4
J: TRBJ2-7
CDR3: ASRQVAFNLAYEQY

V: TRBV12-3/TRBV12-4
J: TRBJ1-1
CDR3: ASRQGLNTEAF

V: TRBV21-1
J: TRBJ2-7
CDR3: ASSKALPRPRRTPSYEQY

V: TRBV6-2/TRBV6-3
J: TRBJ1-2
CDR3: ASTADRGDYGYT

V: TRBV2
J: TRBJ2-7
CDR3: ASSVGRYEQY

V: TRBV29-1
J: TRBJ2-3
CDR3: SVDPGLAGGVSTDTQY

V: TRBV6-2/TRBV6-3
J: TRBJ2-3
CDR3: ASSLETNTQY

V: TRBV7-3
J: TRBJ2-3
CDR3: ASSLRGGTDTQY

V: TRBV10-3
J: TRBJ2-5
CDR3: AIAQPGAQETQY

V: TRBV12-3/TRBV12-4
J: TRBJ2-1
CDR3: ASSLQYEQF

V: TRBV6-2/TRBV6-3
J: TRBJ2-3
CDR3: ASSYLPGLGADTQY

V: TRBV20-1
J: TRBJ2-7
CDR3: SAPRTTGEQY

V: TRBV28
J: TRBJ2-5
CDR3: ASSSGTVQETQY

V: TRBV5-1
J: TRBJ2-2
CDR3: ASSLDNAGELF

V: TRBV20-1
J: TRBJ2-5
CDR3: SAREGTSGQETQY

V: TRBV27
J: TRBJ2-1
CDR3: ASSLRPAAHNEQF

V: TRBV18
J: TRBJ2-5
CDR3: ASYVEPLETQY

V: TRBV30
J: TRBJ2-1
CDR3: AWEPRDFNNEQF

V: TRBV6-1
J: TRBJ1-4
CDR3: ASSLTTGGKPTNEKLF

V: TRBV28
J: TRBJ2-2
CDR3: ASSTSVESGQGNTGELF

V: TRBV5-1
J: TRBJ1-4
CDR3: ASSLGTGATNEKLF

V: TRBV29-1
J: TRBJ2-5
CDR3: SVEGKYQETQY